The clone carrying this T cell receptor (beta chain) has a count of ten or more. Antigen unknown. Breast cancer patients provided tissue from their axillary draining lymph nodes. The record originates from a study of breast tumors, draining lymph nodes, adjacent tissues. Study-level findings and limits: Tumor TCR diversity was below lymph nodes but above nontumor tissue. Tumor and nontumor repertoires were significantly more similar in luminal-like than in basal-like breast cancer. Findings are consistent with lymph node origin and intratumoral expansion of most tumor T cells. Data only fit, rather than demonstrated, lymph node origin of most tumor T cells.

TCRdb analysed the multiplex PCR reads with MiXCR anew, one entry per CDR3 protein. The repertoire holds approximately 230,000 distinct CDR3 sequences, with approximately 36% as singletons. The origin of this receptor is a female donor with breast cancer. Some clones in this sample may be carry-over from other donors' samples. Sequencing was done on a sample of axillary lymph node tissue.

The CDR3 DNA reads TGTGCCACCAGCAGAGATCGGTCCTACGAGCAGTACTTC. Its translation is CATSRDRSYEQYF. This chain links TRBV15 with TRBJ2-7; no clear D gene. Germline V gives CDR1 LNHNV, CDR2 YYDKDF (reference sequence). This CDR3 region has 13 residues. Trimming stripped 0 bases from V and 1 base from J, with 4 bases between.